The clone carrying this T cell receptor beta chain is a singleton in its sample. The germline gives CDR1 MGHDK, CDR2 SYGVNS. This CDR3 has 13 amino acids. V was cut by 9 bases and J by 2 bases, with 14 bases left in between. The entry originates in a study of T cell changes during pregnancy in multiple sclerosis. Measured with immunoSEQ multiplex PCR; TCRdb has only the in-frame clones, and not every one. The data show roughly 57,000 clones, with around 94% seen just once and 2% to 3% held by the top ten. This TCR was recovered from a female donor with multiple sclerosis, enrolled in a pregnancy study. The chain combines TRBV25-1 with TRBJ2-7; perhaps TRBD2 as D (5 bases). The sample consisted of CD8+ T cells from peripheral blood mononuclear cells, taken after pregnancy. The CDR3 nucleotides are TGTGCCAGTGAATCTCCGGGGACCTACGAGCAGTACTTC. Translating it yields CASESPGTYEQYF.